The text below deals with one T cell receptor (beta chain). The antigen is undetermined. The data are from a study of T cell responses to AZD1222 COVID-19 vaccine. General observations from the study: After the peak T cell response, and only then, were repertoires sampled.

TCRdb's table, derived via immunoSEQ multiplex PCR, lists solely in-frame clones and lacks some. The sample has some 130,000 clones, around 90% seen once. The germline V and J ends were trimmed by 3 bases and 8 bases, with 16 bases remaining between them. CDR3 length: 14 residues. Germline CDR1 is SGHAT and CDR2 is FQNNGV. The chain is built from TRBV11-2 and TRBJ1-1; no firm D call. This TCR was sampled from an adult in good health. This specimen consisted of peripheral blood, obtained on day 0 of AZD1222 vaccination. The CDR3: CASSFLARAPEAFF. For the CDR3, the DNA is TGTGCCAGCAGCTTTCTCGCTCGAGCTCCAGAAGCTTTCTTT.